The rows below give T cell receptor beta chains drawn from one sample of a study of radiation and T cells in renal cell carcinoma. TCRdb's copy holds only in-frame clones and misses some; the assay was immunoSEQ multiplex PCR. The sample carries roughly 150,000 clones, 88% recorded once. The sequencing here drew on blood, taken from a patient whose treatment included radiotherapy and nephrectomy. These receptors were obtained from a woman in her 70s with renal cell carcinoma. Both conserved end residues are part of each CDR3. A D gene is named only where the DNA matches it firmly. Clone size is stated in some rows and not others, as once, few, many or a class when expanded.

>TRBV6-6|TRBJ2-3|14|TRBD2|NA
TGTGCCAGCAGTTACGGACTAGCAGCAGATACGCAGTATTTT
CASSYGLAADTQYF
>TRBV5-8|TRBJ1-2|15|NA|NA
TGTGCCAGCAGCTTGGCGGGGGGGACTAACTATGGCTACACCTTC
CASSLAGGTNYGYTF
>TRBV6-1|TRBJ1-1|12|NA|once
TGTGCCAGCAGTGGGGGGGTCCCTGAAGCTTTCTTT
CASSGGVPEAFF
>TRBV6-1|TRBJ1-5|13|NA|NA
TGTGCCAGCCTCCAATTCGGCAATCAGCCCCAGCATTTT
CASLQFGNQPQHF
>TRBV27|TRBJ2-7|15|TRBD1|once
TGTGCCAGCAGCCGGACAGGGGGTTTGTCCTACGAGCAGTACTTC
CASSRTGGLSYEQYF
>TRBV5-4|TRBJ1-2|13|NA|NA
TGTGCCAGCAGCCGGGACGCTCGGCATGGCTACACCTTC
CASSRDARHGYTF
>TRBV28|TRBJ1-5|14|NA|NA
TGTGCCAGCAGTTTATACCGGAAGGATCAGCCCCAGCATTTT
CASSLYRKDQPQHF
>TRBV19|TRBJ1-2|15|TRBD1|NA
TGTGCCAGTAGTAGACCCAGGGGGCTGAACTATGGCTACACCTTC
CASSRPRGLNYGYTF
>TRBV7-2|TRBJ2-2|16|TRBD1|NA
TGTGCCAGCACCTCCACAGGGGGCAGGAACACCGGGGAGCTGTTTTTT
CASTSTGGRNTGELFF
>TRBV29-1|TRBJ2-3|12|TRBD1|NA
TGCAGCGACAGGGGGCGTGGAGATACGCAGTATTTT
CSDRGRGDTQYF
>TRBV19|TRBJ1-4|15|TRBD1|once
TGTGCCAGTAGTTCACCGGGACAGACTAATGAAAAACTGTTTTTT
CASSSPGQTNEKLFF
>TRBV28|TRBJ1-5|17|TRBD1|NA
TGTGCCAGCACTCTTACGGGACAGCCTTATAGCAATCAGCCCCAGCATTTT
CASTLTGQPYSNQPQHF
>TRBV4-3|TRBJ1-2|16|TRBD1|NA
TGCGCCAGCAGCCAGGGGACAGGGGCCTCTAACTATGGCTACACCTTC
CASSQGTGASNYGYTF
>TRBV28|TRBJ1-6|16|TRBD1|NA
TGTGCCAGCAGCCCTAAGACAGGGGGTTATAATTCACCCCTCCACTTT
CASSPKTGGYNSPLHF
>TRBV6-6|TRBJ1-1|13|NA|NA
TGTGCCAGCAGTACAGTCTCGGGCACTGAAGCTTTCTTT
CASSTVSGTEAFF
>TRBV28|TRBJ2-1|16|TRBD1|NA
TGTGCCAGCAGTGGCTCTCCGGGACAGGGGTACAATGAGCAGTTCTTC
CASSGSPGQGYNEQFF
>TRBV14|TRBJ1-6|14|NA|NA
TGTGCCAGCAGGCAAGAAGCTAATAATTCACCCCTCCACTTT
CASRQEANNSPLHF
>TRBV7-3|TRBJ1-6|13|NA|NA
TGTGCCAGCAGCTTAGAGGGGCTACCACCCCTCCACTTT
CASSLEGLPPLHF
>TRBV18|TRBJ1-1|15|NA|few
TGTGCCAGCTCACCAGCTGGGGGGAGGGGAACTGAAGCTTTCTTT
CASSPAGGRGTEAFF
>TRBV4-3|TRBJ1-1|18|TRBD1|NA
TGCGCCAGCAGCCAAGATTTGTTGGGACAGGGGGGCAACACTGAAGCTTTCTTT
CASSQDLLGQGGNTEAFF
>TRBV19|TRBJ2-1|14|TRBD2|NA
TGTGCCAGTAGTGGGATAGGACTAGCGGGTGAGCAGTTCTTC
CASSGIGLAGEQFF
>TRBV7-2|TRBJ2-3|14|TRBD2|NA
TGTGCCAGCAGTAGCGGGGGAGGCACAGATACGCAGTATTTT
CASSSGGGTDTQYF
>TRBV7-2|TRBJ2-5|13|NA|NA
TGTGCCAGCAGCTTAGTCATCCAAGAGACCCAGTACTTC
CASSLVIQETQYF
>TRBV19|TRBJ1-5|14|NA|few
TGTGCCACCACAGGACAACGGGGCAATCAGCCCCAGCATTTT
CATTGQRGNQPQHF
>TRBV19|TRBJ1-5|15|TRBD1|NA
TGTGCCAGTAGACCGGGACAGGGCGGGAATCAGCCCCAGCATTTT
CASRPGQGGNQPQHF
>TRBV30|TRBJ2-7|12|NA|NA
TGTGCCTGGAGTCAAGGGAAATACGAGCAGTACTTC
CAWSQGKYEQYF
>TRBV11-3|TRBJ2-7|15|NA|NA
TGTGCCAGCAGCTTTGAGTTTTCCAGGGCCCACGAGCAGTACTTC
CASSFEFSRAHEQYF
>TRBV7-2|TRBJ1-2|15|TRBD1|NA
TGTGCCAGCAGCCTTATTCCAGGGGGTAAAGGAGGCTACACCTTC
CASSLIPGGKGGYTF
>TRBV7-9|TRBJ1-1|13|NA|few
TGTGCCAGCAGCTTAGGAGGGGAGGTTGAAGCTTTCTTT
CASSLGGEVEAFF
>TRBV7-9|TRBJ1-6|14|NA|few
TGTGCCAGCAGGAAAGGGGACATGGGATCACCCCTCCACTTT
CASRKGDMGSPLHF
>TRBV19|TRBJ1-5|13|NA|NA
TGTGCCAGTAGTATCAGTAGCAATCAGCCCCAGCATTTT
CASSISSNQPQHF
>TRBV4-3|TRBJ1-1|18|TRBD1|NA
TGCGCCAGCAGCCAAGATCTCAGGGGACAGGGGGTATACACTGAAGCTTTCTTT
CASSQDLRGQGVYTEAFF
>TRBV5-1|TRBJ1-3|13|NA|NA
TGCGCCAGCAGCACCCCGGACGGAAACACCATATATTTT
CASSTPDGNTIYF
>TRBV5-6|TRBJ2-7|11|NA|NA
TGTGCCAGCAGCTTGGAGTACGAGCAGTACTTC
CASSLEYEQYF
>TRBV7-9|TRBJ2-5|16|TRBD2|NA
TGTGCCAGCAGCCCCAGCCCCGCGGGGGGTAGAGAGACCCAGTACTTC
CASSPSPAGGRETQYF
>TRBV2|TRBJ1-5|13|NA|NA
TGTGCCAGCAGGGCAGGGATCAATCAGCCCCAGCATTTT
CASRAGINQPQHF
>TRBV25-1|TRBJ1-1|13|NA|NA
TGTGCCAGCAGTGAACCAGGGAGCACTGAAGCTTTCTTT
CASSEPGSTEAFF
>TRBV6-5|TRBJ2-3|12|NA|NA
TGTGCCAGCAGCTTTAAACCGGGTACGCAGTATTTT
CASSFKPGTQYF
>TRBV6-5|TRBJ1-1|14|NA|NA
TGTGCCAGCAGTTACTCTTTCGTGGGGACTGAAGCTTTCTTT
CASSYSFVGTEAFF
>TRBV7-3|TRBJ1-3|13|NA|NA
TGTGCCAGCAGCTCGGGACTCGGAAACACCATATATTTT
CASSSGLGNTIYF
>TRBV5-1|TRBJ1-1|15|TRBD1|few
TGCGCCAGCAGCTGGACAGGGGGACTGAACACTGAAGCTTTCTTT
CASSWTGGLNTEAFF
>TRBV6-5|TRBJ1-1|16|NA|NA
TGTGCCAGCAGTTACAGGGGGGCCCCCCTGAACACTGAAGCTTTCTTT
CASSYRGAPLNTEAFF
>TRBV11-3|TRBJ2-7|14|NA|once
TGTGCCAGCAGCTTCTACAGCGGAGATTACGAGCAGTACTTC
CASSFYSGDYEQYF
>TRBV18|TRBJ2-7|13|NA|NA
TGTGCCAGCTCACCACGGGGGTTTGACGAGCAGTACTTC
CASSPRGFDEQYF
>TRBV28|TRBJ2-7|15|NA|NA
TGTGCCAGCAGTGTGATAGGACGTTGGACCTACGAGCAGTACTTC
CASSVIGRWTYEQYF
>TRBV19|TRBJ2-4|15|NA|NA
TGTGCCAGTAGTACAAGGGGTGAAGCCAAAAACATTCAGTACTTC
CASSTRGEAKNIQYF
>TRBV10-3|TRBJ2-2|13|NA|NA
TGTGCCGCCGAAGCCGCGAGCACCGGGGAGCTGTTTTTT
CAAEAASTGELFF
>TRBV30|TRBJ2-1|15|TRBD2|NA
TGTGCCTGGAGTGTAGGGACTAGCGGACACAATGAGCAGTTCTTC
CAWSVGTSGHNEQFF